The 3 T cell receptor beta chains below all came from one sample that was sequenced in a study of T cell repertoires in cytomegalovirus infection. One entry per CDR3 protein results from TCRdb running MiXCR on the reads. The sample contains under 200,000 distinct CDR3 sequences, approximately 17% of which appear only once. The sample consisted of CD8+ T cells from PBMCs. These receptor sequences come from a human donor in good health (CMV status not recorded). Some clones in this sample may be carry-over from other donors' samples.

This clonotype showed up just a few times. The V and J genes are TRBV7-9 and TRBJ2-7; D ambiguous. Germline values: CDR1 SEHNR, CDR2 FQNEAQ (reference sequence). The CDR3 is 11 amino acids. Trimming removed 5 bases from V and 7 bases from J, with 9 bases in between. The CDR3 coding sequence is TGTGCCAGCAGCAGAGTGGGGGAGCAGTACTTC. Translated: CASSRVGEQYF. Together with reference TRBV7-9 and TRBJ2-7, the CDR3 gives the full variable domain: DTGVSQNPRHKITKRGQNVTFRCDPISEHNRLYWYRQTLGQGPEFLTYFQNEAQLEKSRLLSDRFSAERPKGSFSTLEIQRTEQGDSAMYLCASSRVGEQYFGPGTRLTVT.

This clonotype was detected a few times. This chain links TRBV7-3 with TRBJ2-1; 14 positions match TRBD2. The CDR3 length is 15 residues. Germline V lookup: CDR1 SGHTA, CDR2 FQGTGA. Germline trimming cut 5 bases from V and 7 bases from J; bases unmatched to any gene: 4. The CDR3 bases are TGTGCCAGCAGCCCGGGACTAGCGGGAGAAAATGAGCAGTTCTTC. Translating it yields CASSPGLAGENEQFF.

This clonotype was observed a handful of times. V is TRBV19 and J is TRBJ2-7, with D perhaps TRBD2 (5 bases). This CDR3 has 15 residues. With 4 bases removed from V and 1 base from J, the gap between germline ends came to 14 bases. Germline CDR1 reads LNHDA; CDR2 reads SQIVND (reference sequence). The CDR3 protein is CASSTMAGNSYEQYF. The DNA of the CDR3 is TGTGCCAGTAGTACCATGGCCGGGAATTCCTACGAGCAGTACTTC.